This T cell receptor beta chain was sequenced for a study of early T cells in non-severe SARS-CoV-2 infection. About the study: Sequenced material consisted of bulk RNA (from unsorted whole blood), and chains were unpaired. Study results and caveats: Private and CD4 specificities were missed by VDJdb matching, skewed to anti-spike CD8.

Of note for this clonotype: Its cognate antigen is unknown.

As part of library construction, unique molecular identifiers were attached to individual cDNA molecules. MiXCR, run by TCRdb on the 5' RACE reads, gives a single entry per CDR3 protein. The table has roughly 120,000 distinct CDR3 sequences, around 13% seen once. V shed 4 bases, J shed 9 bases, and the junction held 4 bases outside the gene matches. CDR1 is SGHTA and CDR2 is FQGTGA in the germline V gene. This CDR3 contains 15 residues. The rearrangement links TRBV7-3 to TRBJ2-1, with TRBD2 matching over 15 bases. The receptor comes from an adult who was a healthcare worker with PCR-confirmed SARS-CoV-2 infection or an uninfected control (not recorded which). The sample was whole blood, taken at baseline. The CDR3 loop is CASSSPGLAGGEQFF. The CDR3 DNA sequence: TGTGCCAGCAGCTCTCCGGGACTAGCGGGGGGTGAGCAGTTCTTC.